Here is one T cell receptor (beta chain) with its context. Preparing the TCRbeta library involved the use of unique molecular identifiers. MiXCR was run by TCRdb on the PCR reads, yielding one entry per CDR3 protein. Altogether about 400,000 distinct CDR3 sequences are present, roughly 20% being singletons, with the ten largest covering 3.5% to 4%. The data originate from a study of T-cell reconstitution after alpha-beta-depleted transplantation in children. Trimming removed 5 bases at V and 8 bases at J, with 16 bases between. This CDR3 comprises 14 residues. CDR1 and CDR2 from the germline V gene are SGHTA and FQGNSA.

The rearrangement joins TRBV7-2 to TRBJ2-4; D is uncertain. The source of this sequence is a human donor who donated a stem cell graft to a child with acute myeloid leukemia. This specimen consisted of PBMCs from the stem cell graft donor, obtained from the stem cell graft. CDR3 amino acids: CASSHTRTQDIQYF. The CDR3 bases are TGTGCCAGCAGCCACACCAGGACCCAGGACATTCAGTACTTC. The full variable domain, completed using reference TRBV7-2 and TRBJ2-4, is GAGVSQSPSNKVTEKGKDVELRCDPISGHTALYWYRQSLGQGLEFLIYFQGNSAPDKSGLPSDRFSAERTGGSVSTLTIQRTQQEDSAVYLCASSHTRTQDIQYFGAGTRLSVL.